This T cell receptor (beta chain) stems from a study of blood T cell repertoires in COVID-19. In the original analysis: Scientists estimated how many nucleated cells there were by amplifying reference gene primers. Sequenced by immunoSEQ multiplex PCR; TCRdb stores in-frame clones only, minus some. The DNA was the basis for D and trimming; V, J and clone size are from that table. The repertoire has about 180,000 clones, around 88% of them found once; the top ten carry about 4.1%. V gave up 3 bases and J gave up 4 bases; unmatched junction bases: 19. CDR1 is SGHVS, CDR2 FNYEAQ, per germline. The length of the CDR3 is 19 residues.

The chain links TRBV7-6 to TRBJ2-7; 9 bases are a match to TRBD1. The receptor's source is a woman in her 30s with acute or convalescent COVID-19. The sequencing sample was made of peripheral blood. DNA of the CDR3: TGTGCCAGCAGCTTTTCTACAGGGGGCGGCATCCCCGGGGATTACGAGCAGTACTTC. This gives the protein CASSFSTGGGIPGDYEQYF.